This TCR beta chain was sequenced in a study of cytomegalovirus exposure and HLA in healthy donors (dated by TCRdb to 2015 to 2018). Study-level background: In an earlier analysis of roughly 500 of the donors, 250 to 350 Gb of sequence data and 117 million unique TCR beta sequences from roughly 200 million T cells were reported. Approximately 310 gigabases of sequencing data and approximately 84 million unique TCR sequences were included in an early release covering about 700 HLA-typed donors. The genetic ancestry cluster associated with self-reported Caucasian donors included around 76% of the roughly 400 genotyped donors. The aim of the study was to test whether cataloging public T cell receptors could identify signatures of past pathogen exposure. Using immunosequencing, the study profiled T cell repertoires from some 670 subjects and related those repertoires to cytomegalovirus serostatus. In addition to the first cohort of several hundred subjects, a separate validation cohort of approximately 130 different subjects was used. To predict cytomegalovirus infection status, the study combined high-throughput TCR immunosequencing, statistical association of individual TCRs with disease status, and machine learning. To study patterns of TCR occurrence, a later analysis re-analyzed previously published TCR beta repertoires from 650 to 750 donors and added high-resolution HLA genotyping. Rather than drawing on any new phenotypic data, the later analysis identified candidate immune exposures from TCR beta sequences and the way those sequences occurred across donors. An earlier analysis of nearly 600 of the donors applied high-throughput TCR beta sequencing to assess whether each TCR beta V gene segment acted as functional or pseudogenic. Donor age, sex, ethnicity and CMV serostatus were compiled alongside the repertoire data. A later genetic analysis used genome-wide SNP genotypes for about 60% of the roughly 670 donors, treating that subset as a discovery cohort. All discovery cohort repertoires had been generated on a single sequencing platform. Both class I and class II loci were covered by HLA typing, at four-digit resolution. The number of typed donors differed by locus: about 620-630 for A, B, C, DRB1 and DQB1; about 520 for DQA1; some 590 for DPA1; and about 450 for DPB1. Roughly five DR-DQ haplotypes were handled as single units for association and clustering because linkage in the cohort was strong. Across some 400 genotyped donors of the cohort, an average of roughly 230,000 unique TCR beta nucleotide sequences per donor were sequenced, and approximately 17% of those sequences were non-productive. Study-wide findings and limitations: A later genetic analysis reported fewer N-insertions in productive TCRs among donors in an Asian-associated ancestry cluster than the approximately 700-donor mean. Roughly uniform sequencing depth across donors was assumed in presence/absence analyses, although this assumption may not hold. It was suggested by the authors that the approach could potentially be generalized to other disease states and immunological phenotypes. In a later analysis, most CMV-associated TCR beta chains were found to appear HLA-restricted, with HLA associations seemingly driven largely by CMV exposure. In an earlier analysis of under 600 of the donors, most TCR beta V segments were observed in productive rearrangements about 87% or about 30% of the time, broadly matching IMGT annotations. In vitro tests confirmed that a few of the cytomegalovirus-associated TCR beta chains recognize cytomegalovirus antigens. A later genetic analysis associated a missense DCLRE1C variant with V-gene and J-gene trimming of TCR beta chains, and an independent cohort replicated the association. The cohort was sequenced for TCR beta chains only, and without alpha or paired-chain data the features that could be detected were limited. A later analysis found that TCR association rates varied across HLA loci, with DRB1 alleles showing the most associated TCRs and HLA-C alleles the fewest. The earlier analysis of approximately 540 of the donors excluded roughly 17 rarely observed V segments, including chromosome 9 orphons, because counts were too low. Specific HLA alleles were associated with 15,000 to 20,000 TCR beta sequences at a false discovery rate of 0.05 in a later analysis. CMV serostatus was the only immune exposure information available for the cohort. Because the 87-base-pair reads could not distinguish some IMGT-functional V segments, including TRBV6-2 and TRBV6-3, those segments were excluded. While some public TCRs were present in many individuals, most TCR sequences turned up only very rarely across donors. In the study, roughly 160 TCR beta chains were listed as associated with cytomegalovirus. The classifier was reported to diagnose cytomegalovirus status with high specificity and sensitivity in both the original cohort and the validation cohort. A later analysis reported that several top co-occurrence clusters appeared linked to parvovirus B19, influenza, CMV and Epstein-Barr virus. A later analysis found that HLA-associated TCR beta chains were more clonally expanded and had lower generation probabilities than equally common non-associated chains. Linkage disequilibrium might explain the correlated functional status among segregating V segments, but an unknown experimental factor could not be ruled out. Because HLA typing was unavailable for some donors at each locus, only the typed subset was used in association tests. A further reported finding was that TCR beta sequences accurately predicted the HLA-A and HLA-B alleles for most subjects in the first cohort. When HLA alleles, especially DR and DQ, strongly co-occurred, TCR associations were difficult to assign to individual alleles. The sequencing pipeline was judged likely to have produced a cluster of highly shared sequence variants as a technical artifact.

The cohort was made up of 650 to 700 healthy bone marrow donors. At the time of sampling, every cohort member was nominally healthy, though immune exposures that went unrecorded were likely present. The donor was CMV seronegative and belonged to the group of 352 seronegative cohort members. Every donor gave a peripheral blood sample, and the peripheral blood mononuclear cells from that sample were used for TCR beta sequencing. Genomic DNA extraction from the blood cell samples was performed with the Qiagen DNeasy Blood Extraction Kit. The library came from the immunoSEQ multiplex PCR assay. The multiplex PCR relied on a mix of 60 forward primers for TCR Vbeta segments and 13 reverse primers for TCR Jbeta segments. The CDR3 region of rearranged TCR beta genes was amplified from genomic DNA by a multiplex PCR assay. On the Illumina HiSeq System, the amplified TCR beta libraries were sequenced as 87-base-pair reads. The authors' analysis ran thus. Across the 500 to 750 repertoires, a later analysis counted around 80 million unique TCR beta chains, roughly 11 million of which were shared by at least two donors. Raw reads were error-corrected and collapsed into unique sequences with a nearest-neighbor algorithm that merged closely related sequences to remove PCR and sequencing errors. CDR3 sequences were aligned to IMGT reference sequences to assign V, D and J gene segments. Each retained sequence needed at least a six-nucleotide match to both a V gene segment and a J gene segment. Rearrangements were called productive when the CDR3 lacked stop codons and stayed in frame with V and J; all others were non-productive. Following IMGT convention, CDR3 was defined as the stretch from the second conserved V-encoded cysteine up to the conserved J-encoded phenylalanine. The earlier analysis of a few hundred of the donors excluded sequences that lacked an unambiguous match to a single V gene segment. In an earlier analysis of about 590 of the donors, a V segment was called functional when productive rearrangements were above 56.7%, and segregating when the standard deviation between donors exceeded 5%. A statistical classification framework was developed to diagnose cytomegalovirus status using the catalog of TCR beta chain sequences. In a later analysis, TCR nucleotide sequences were compared against IMGT/GENE-DB human TR gene sequences so that V and J genes could be assigned. The TCRdist pipeline was used in a later analysis to assign CDR3 sequences and most-parsimonious VDJ recombination scenarios. In a later analysis, every TCR beta chain was defined by the combination of its CDR3 amino acid sequence and its V-gene family, and reads without a unique V-gene family were dropped. As a way to deal with suspected cross-contamination and a sequencing artifact, a later analysis dropped roughly 600 nucleotide sequences that were highly shared and had low generation probability. A later analysis calculated a clonal expansion index for each public chain from normalized within-repertoire ranks of inferred template counts. In a later analysis, generation probabilities were computed using a VDJ recombination model fitted to out-of-frame rearrangements, and the results were checked against IGoR. In a later analysis, hypergeometric tests were used to score TCR-TCR, TCR-HLA and TCR-CMV co-occurrence, with a repertoire-size bias correction applied to TCR pairs. In a later analysis, false discovery rates were estimated by permuting HLA or CMV assignments 20 times. In a later analysis, co-occurring TCRs were grouped with DBSCAN, and TCRdist sequence similarity was added when clustering was performed within HLA-allele-positive subsets. Repertoires with fewer than 30,000 or more than 120,000 public chains were left out of co-occurrence clustering, as were several repertoires with anomalous nucleotide sharing. TCRdb mirrors the immuneACCESS table, restricted to in-frame sequences. Some clones are absent from its copies; in checked studies, under half trace to an unresolved V gene, and the reason for the others is unknown. D and trimming were read from the DNA, whereas the V and J calls and clone size are those reported in that table. The table kept for this sample lists 70,000 or so clones. Roughly 0.89% of the sample lies in the top ten.

The CDR3 measures 17 amino acids from cysteine to phenylalanine. CDR3 DNA only is kept here, 51 bases in frame from base 1. From the germline V gene, CDR1 is LGHNA and CDR2 is YSLEER. V sheds 0 bases and J sheds 6 bases, leaving 19 bases between their ends. Concerning this clone itself: Its cognate antigen has yet to be identified.

The chain uses TRBV4-3 and TRBJ2-3; possibly the D gene is TRBD1, per 5 matching bases. The material sequenced was PBMCs. The origin of this receptor is a boy aged 10-17 years in good health and CMV-seronegative. The CDR3 reads CASSQDFQGGHGDTQYF. Here is the DNA: TGCGCCAGCAGCCAAGATTTCCAGGGCGGACATGGCGATACGCAGTATTTT.